Listed here are 10 T cell receptor beta chains from one sample, sequenced in a study of blood T cell repertoires in COVID-19. The protocol was immunoSEQ multiplex PCR, while the TCRdb copy is restricted to in-frame clones and leaves out a portion. The repertoire consists of 250,000 or so clones, with 75% to 90% occurring once and the leading ten covering around 0.87%. The sequenced material came from PBMCs or T cells enriched from blood (not recorded which). The receptor source for this set is a man aged 45-60 years who had been exposed to COVID-19.

This rearrangement joins TRBV2 to TRBJ1-2; D uncertain. Germline values: CDR1 SNHLY, CDR2 FYNNEI. Deletions cut 3 bases from V and 7 bases from J, with 9 bases between. The CDR3 has 12 residues. This CDR3 reads CASSDVYSGYTF. The CDR3 region has the DNA TGTGCCAGCAGTGACGTGTATTCTGGCTACACCTTC.

This clone has just a few counts. This chain links TRBV2 with TRBJ2-3; a possible D gene is TRBD1 (6 bases). Germline assignment: CDR1 SNHLY and CDR2 FYNNEI. The CDR3 loop spans 15 amino acids. Trimming took off 6 bases at V and 3 bases at J, with 16 bases between the two ends. CDR3 residues: CASRGAQDWTDTQYF. The CDR3 nucleotides read TGTGCCAGCAGGGGGGCCCAGGACTGGACAGATACGCAGTATTTT.

The chain couples TRBV14 to TRBJ2-3; D is possibly TRBD1 (6 bases). Trimming left V 3 bases short and J 14 bases short, with 21 bases between. CDR1 and CDR2 (germline): SGHDN, FVKESK. This CDR3 spans 14 amino acids. The CDR3 nucleotides read TGTGCCAGCAGCCATCAACATACAGGGCTGTCACGGTATTTT. Protein product: CASSHQHTGLSRYF. The whole variable domain, remainder taken from reference TRBV14 and TRBJ2-3, is EAGVTQFPSHSVIEKGQTVTLRCDPISGHDNLYWYRRVMGKEIKFLLHFVKESKQDESGMPNNRFLAERTGGTYSTLKVQPAELEDSGVYFCASSHQHTGLSRYFGPGTRLTVL.

This chain uses TRBV3-1 (or the pseudogene TRBV3-2) with TRBJ2-7; 9 bases match TRBD2. Unmatched junction bases numbered 5, after V lost 5 bases and J lost 3 bases. The germline V gene encodes CDR1 LGHDT and CDR2 YNNKEL (reference sequence). The CDR3 has 14 residues. CDR3 in amino acids: CASSYSGGIYEQYF. CDR3 nucleotide sequence: TGTGCCAGCAGCTATAGCGGGGGTATCTACGAGCAGTACTTC.

This clone was seen just once. The chain carries TRBV27 and TRBJ2-1; the match to TRBD2 covers 10 bases. J was trimmed by 5 bases and V by 6 bases; bases with no gene match: 7. Germline CDR1 and CDR2: MNHEY and SMNVEV (reference sequence). The CDR3 totals 15 residues. This CDR3 reads CASRPAGGGHNEQFF. The DNA for the CDR3 is TGTGCCAGCAGGCCAGCGGGAGGGGGCCACAATGAGCAGTTCTTC.

The chain has TRBV28 and TRBJ1-5; 10 positions match TRBD1. Germline V CDR1 and CDR2: MDHEN, SYDVKM. V gave up 5 bases and J gave up 6 bases; unmatched junction bases: 13. This CDR3 comprises 17 residues. The CDR3 DNA follows: TGTGCCAGCAGTACCGGGACAGGGGCTCACCTAAGTCAGCCCCAGCATTTT. Encoded protein: CASSTGTGAHLSQPQHF.

The rearrangement links TRBV14 to TRBJ2-1, with D maybe TRBD2 (6 bases). V dropped 3 bases and J dropped 4 bases, with 13 bases sitting between them. Germline values: CDR1 SGHDN, CDR2 FVKESK. The CDR3 loop spans 15 amino acids. The CDR3 here is CASSQGGLGYNEQFF. The DNA for the CDR3 is TGTGCCAGCAGCCAGGGAGGCTTGGGGTACAATGAGCAGTTCTTC.

The rearrangement uses TRBV24-1 and TRBJ1-5; D may be TRBD1 (6 bases). Germline V lookup: CDR1 KGHDR, CDR2 SFDVKD. The CDR3 is 16 amino acids. The germline V and J ends were trimmed by 4 bases and 6 bases, with 18 bases remaining between them. CDR3 loop: CATSDTTRGALQPQHF. DNA for the CDR3: TGTGCCACCAGTGACACGACACGGGGGGCTCTTCAGCCCCAGCATTTT.

The chain joins TRBV7-2 to TRBJ2-5, with D possibly TRBD1 on 5 matching bases. The CDR3 length is 13 residues. Germline V gene data show CDR1 as SGHTA and CDR2 as FQGNSA. The V end lost 4 bases, the J end lost 7 bases, and 13 bases lay between the germline ends. In nucleotides, the CDR3 is TGTGCCAGCAGCTCGGACCCTCAGGGGACCCAGTACTTC. Amino acid sequence: CASSSDPQGTQYF.

The chain uses TRBV4-1 and TRBJ2-7; possibly TRBD1 for D (6 bases). Per germline, CDR1 MGHRA and CDR2 YSYEKL. The ends were cut back, 0 bases at V and 2 bases at J, with 11 bases in the middle. The CDR3 has 15 amino acids. CDR3 region: CASSQEYRDAYEQYF. The DNA of the CDR3 is TGCGCCAGCAGCCAAGAGTACAGGGACGCCTACGAGCAGTACTTC.